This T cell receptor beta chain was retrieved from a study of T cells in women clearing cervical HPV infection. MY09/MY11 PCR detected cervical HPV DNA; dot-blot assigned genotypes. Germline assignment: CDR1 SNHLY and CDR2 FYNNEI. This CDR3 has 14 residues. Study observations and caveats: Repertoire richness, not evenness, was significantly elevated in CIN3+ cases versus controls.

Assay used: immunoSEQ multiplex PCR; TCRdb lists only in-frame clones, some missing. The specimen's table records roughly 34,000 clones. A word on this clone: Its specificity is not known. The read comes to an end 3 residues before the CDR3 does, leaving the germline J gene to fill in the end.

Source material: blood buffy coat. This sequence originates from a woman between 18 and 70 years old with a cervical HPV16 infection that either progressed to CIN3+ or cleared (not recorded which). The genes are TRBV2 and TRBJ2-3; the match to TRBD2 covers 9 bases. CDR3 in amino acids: CASSETSGRETQYF. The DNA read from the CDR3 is TGTGCCAGCAGCGAGACTAGCGGTAGGGAGACG.